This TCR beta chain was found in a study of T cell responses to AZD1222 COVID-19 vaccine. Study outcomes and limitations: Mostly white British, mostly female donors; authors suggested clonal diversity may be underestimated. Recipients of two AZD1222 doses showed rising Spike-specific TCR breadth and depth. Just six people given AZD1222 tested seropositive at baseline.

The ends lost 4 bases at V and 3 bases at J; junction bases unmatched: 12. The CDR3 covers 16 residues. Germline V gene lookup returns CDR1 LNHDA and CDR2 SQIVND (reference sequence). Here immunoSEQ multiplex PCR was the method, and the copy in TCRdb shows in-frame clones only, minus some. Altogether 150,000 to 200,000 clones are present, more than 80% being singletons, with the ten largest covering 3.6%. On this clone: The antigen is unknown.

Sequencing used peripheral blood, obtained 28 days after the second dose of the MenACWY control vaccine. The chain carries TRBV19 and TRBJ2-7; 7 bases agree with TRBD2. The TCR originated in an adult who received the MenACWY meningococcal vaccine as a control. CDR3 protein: CASSRFLASGDYEQYF. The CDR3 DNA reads TGTGCCAGTAGTAGATTTCTTGCTAGCGGTGACTACGAGCAGTACTTC.